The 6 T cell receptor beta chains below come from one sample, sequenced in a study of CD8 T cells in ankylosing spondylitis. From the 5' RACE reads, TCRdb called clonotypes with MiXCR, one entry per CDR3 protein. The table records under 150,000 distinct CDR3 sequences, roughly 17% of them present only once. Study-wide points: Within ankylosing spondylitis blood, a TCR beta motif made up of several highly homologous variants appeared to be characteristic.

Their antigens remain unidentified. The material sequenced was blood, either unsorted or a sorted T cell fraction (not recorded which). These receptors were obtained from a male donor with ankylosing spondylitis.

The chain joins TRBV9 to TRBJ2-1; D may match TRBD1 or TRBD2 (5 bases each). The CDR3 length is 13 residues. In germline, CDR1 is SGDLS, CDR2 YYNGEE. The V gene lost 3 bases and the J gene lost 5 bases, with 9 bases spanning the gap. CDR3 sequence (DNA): TGTGCCAGCAGCGGGGGACCCAACAATGAGCAGTTCTTC. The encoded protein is CASSGGPNNEQFF.

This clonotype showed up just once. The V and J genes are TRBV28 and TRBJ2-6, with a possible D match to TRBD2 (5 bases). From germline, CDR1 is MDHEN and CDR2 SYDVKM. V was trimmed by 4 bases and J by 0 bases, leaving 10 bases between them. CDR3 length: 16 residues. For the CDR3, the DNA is TGTGCCAGCAGTTGGAGGTGGGGCTCTGGGGCCAACGTCCTGACTTTC. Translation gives CASSWRWGSGANVLTF.

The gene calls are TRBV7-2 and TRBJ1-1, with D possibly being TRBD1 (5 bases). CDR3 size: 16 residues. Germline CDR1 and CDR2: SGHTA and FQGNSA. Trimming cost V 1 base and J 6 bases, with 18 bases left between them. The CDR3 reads CASSLGGTWGPPEAFF. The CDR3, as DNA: TGTGCCAGCAGCTTAGGGGGGACTTGGGGACCTCCTGAAGCTTTCTTT.

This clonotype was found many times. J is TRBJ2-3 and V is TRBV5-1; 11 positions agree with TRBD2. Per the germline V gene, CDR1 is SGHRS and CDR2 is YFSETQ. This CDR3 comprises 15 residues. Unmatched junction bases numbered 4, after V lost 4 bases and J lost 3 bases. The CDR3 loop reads CASSKGLAETDTQYF. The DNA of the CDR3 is TGCGCCAGCAGCAAGGGACTAGCGGAGACAGATACGCAGTATTTT. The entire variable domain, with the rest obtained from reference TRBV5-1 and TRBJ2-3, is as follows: KAGVTQTPRYLIKTRGQQVTLSCSPISGHRSVSWYQQTPGQGLQFLFEYFSETQRNKGNFPGRFSGRQFSNSRSEMNVSTLELGDSALYLCASSKGLAETDTQYFGPGTRLTVL.

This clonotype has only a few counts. The CDR3 is CSAREGTGEQFF. The CDR3 DNA reads as TGCAGTGCTAGAGAGGGGACCGGGGAGCAGTTCTTC. V is TRBV20-1 and J is TRBJ2-1; D may correspond to TRBD1 or TRBD2 (5 bases each). The V and J ends lost 0 bases and 10 bases respectively, with 10 bases between them. The germline V gene has CDR1 DFQATT and CDR2 SNEGSKA (reference sequence). The CDR3 has 12 amino acids.

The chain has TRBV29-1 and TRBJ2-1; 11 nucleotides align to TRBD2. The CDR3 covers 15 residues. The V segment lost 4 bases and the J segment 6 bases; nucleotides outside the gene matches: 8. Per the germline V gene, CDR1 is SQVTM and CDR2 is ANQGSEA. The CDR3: CSVVWGLAGGNEQFF. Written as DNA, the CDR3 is TGCAGCGTTGTGTGGGGGCTAGCGGGAGGCAATGAGCAGTTCTTC.